This passage covers 24 T cell receptor beta chains from one sample sequenced in a study of T cells in Graves' hyperthyroidism and ophthalmopathy. Regions amplified from RNA transcripts were the TCR beta CDR3 regions. The primer set for the first-round RT-PCR of the TCR CDR3 was HTBI. MiXCR, applied by TCRdb to the multiplex PCR reads, yields one record per CDR3 protein. The table has more than 450,000 distinct CDR3 sequences, just under 20% seen once. The specimen was blood. These TCRs come from a man aged 40-50 years with Graves' ophthalmopathy.

On this clonotype itself: One junction end disagrees with the germline gene, perhaps due to a read error. This chain links TRBV3-1 with TRBJ2-1, with TRBD1 as a possible D gene (5 bases). Germline V gene sequence: CDR1 LGHDT, CDR2 YNNKEL (reference sequence). This CDR3 is built from 13 residues. The CDR3 region is CTSSQGSRETQFF. As DNA, the CDR3 is TGTACCAGCAGCCAAGGAAGCAGGGAAACGCAGTTCTTC.

This clonotype has just a few counts. It may be a read error: a sequence one base away is much more abundant. This sequence joins TRBV28 and TRBJ2-1, with TRBD2 matching 14 bases. J lost 9 bases, V lost 4 bases, and 2 bases had no gene match. This CDR3 is 14 amino acids long. Germline CDR1 and CDR2: MDHEN and SYDVKM. The chain's CDR3 is CASSSGLAGAEQFF. The CDR3 bases are TGTGCCAGCAGTTCGGGACTAGCGGGAGCTGAGCAGTTCTTC.

In its sample, this clonotype was seen many times. The V gene is TRBV29-1, the J gene TRBJ2-5; D is unclear. Germline assignment: CDR1 SQVTM and CDR2 ANQGSEA. CDR3 length: 13 amino acids. V lost 4 bases and J 5 bases, leaving 14 bases between the germline ends. The CDR3 region has the DNA TGCAGCGTTGGGGCCGGGTTTAGGGAGACCCAGTACTTC. This encodes CSVGAGFRETQYF. Full variable domain (missing parts from reference TRBV29-1 and TRBJ2-5): SAVISQKPSRDICQRGTSLTIQCQVDSQVTMMFWYRQQPGQSLTLIATANQGSEATYESGFVIDKFPISRPNLTFSTLTVSNMSPEDSSIYLCSVGAGFRETQYFGPGTRLLVL.

At least ten counts were recorded for this clonotype. This chain connects TRBV3-1 to TRBJ2-1; 9 bases align to TRBD2. Trimming cost V 1 base and J 7 bases; bases outside gene matches: 5. Germline CDR1 reads LGHDT; CDR2 reads YNNKEL (reference sequence). CDR3 length: 15 amino acids. CDR3 in amino acids: CASSQGNSGSNEQFF. Here the CDR3 DNA reads TGTGCCAGCAGCCAAGGGAATAGCGGGAGTAATGAGCAGTTCTTC.

The chain has TRBV2 and TRBJ1-1, with unresolved D. Trimming removed 2 bases at V and 7 bases at J, with 5 bases between. The CDR3 covers 11 residues. Germline V gene sequence: CDR1 SNHLY, CDR2 FYNNEI. The CDR3 is CASSELFEAFF. The CDR3 DNA reads TGTGCCAGCAGTGAACTGTTTGAAGCTTTCTTT.

The chain carries TRBV9 and TRBJ2-1; D gene uncertain. Germline CDR1 reads SGDLS; CDR2 reads YYNGEE. V gave up 0 bases and J gave up 0 bases, with 7 bases separating them. CDR3 length: 15 amino acids. The CDR3 is CASSVDLSSYNEQFF. The CDR3 bases are TGTGCCAGCAGCGTAGATCTGAGCTCCTACAATGAGCAGTTCTTC. The variable domain in full, with the rest retrieved from reference TRBV9 and TRBJ2-1, is DSGVTQTPKHLITATGQRVTLRCSPRSGDLSVYWYQQSLDQGLQFLIQYYNGEERAKGNILERFSAQQFPDLHSELNLSSLELGDSALYFCASSVDLSSYNEQFFGPGTRLTVL.

This clonotype was counted between two and nine times. The chain uses TRBV4-1 and TRBJ2-1; D remains unclear. Trimming shortened V by 8 bases and J by 6 bases, and 26 bases separated the two germline ends. Germline V gene data show CDR1 as MGHRA and CDR2 as YSYEKL. The CDR3 runs to 17 residues. CDR3 region: CASRPPLLSPGGNEQFF. DNA for the CDR3: TGCGCCAGCCGACCACCCCTTTTGTCACCGGGCGGCAATGAGCAGTTCTTC.

This clonotype came up many times. The rearrangement joins TRBV7-6 to TRBJ1-2; D remains unclear. Germline CDR1 reads SGHVS; CDR2 reads FNYEAQ. Trimming took 5 bases from V and 7 from J, leaving 11 bases between them. This CDR3 has 12 amino acids. The CDR3 DNA reads TGTGCCAGCAGCCCCCAAGGGTTTGGCTACACCTTC. This translates into CASSPQGFGYTF. Full variable domain (outside the CDR3, taken from reference TRBV7-6 and TRBJ1-2): GAGVSQSPRYKVTKRGQDVALRCDPISGHVSLYWYRQALGQGPEFLTYFNYEAQQDKSGLPNDRFSAERPEGSISTLTIQRTEQRDSAMYRCASSPQGFGYTFGSGTRLTVV.

At least ten counts were recorded for this clonotype. V usage is TRBV3-1 and J usage is TRBJ1-2, with D possibly being TRBD1 (6 bases). V was cut by 4 bases and J by 2 bases, with 14 bases left in between. The CDR3 totals 15 residues. The germline V gene encodes CDR1 LGHDT and CDR2 YNNKEL (reference sequence). CDR3 DNA: TGTGCCAGCAGCCCATCAACAGGGAGGAACTATGGCTACACCTTC. Protein product: CASSPSTGRNYGYTF.

The J gene is TRBJ2-7, the V gene TRBV6-1, with 8 bases matching TRBD2. The germline CDR1 and CDR2 sequences are MNHNS and SASEGT. Trimming at V came to 6 bases and at J to 1 base, leaving 11 bases not matched to a gene. This CDR3 comprises 16 residues. CDR3 sequence: CASRSGGGQVSYEQYF. The CDR3 region has the DNA TGTGCCAGCAGAAGCGGCGGGGGGCAGGTATCCTACGAGCAGTACTTC.

This clonotype showed up just a few times. V gene TRBV3-1 combines with J gene TRBJ1-5, with D tentatively TRBD1 (6 bases). The CDR3 is 15 amino acids. The V and J ends lost 4 bases and 8 bases respectively, with 18 bases between them. Germline V gene sequence: CDR1 LGHDT, CDR2 YNNKEL (reference sequence). DNA for the CDR3: TGTGCCAGCAGCCCTAACCCCAGGCCAGGGGAGCCCCAGCATTTT. Protein sequence: CASSPNPRPGEPQHF.

There are a few counts of this clonotype. The genes are TRBV12-3 or TRBV12-4 and TRBJ2-1; TRBD2 matches 13 bases. V gave up 6 bases and J gave up 14 bases; unmatched junction bases: 13. This CDR3 region has 15 residues. The CDR3 region is CASSRGLAGALWEFF. The CDR3, as DNA: TGTGCCAGCAGCCGCGGACTAGCGGGAGCCCTCTGGGAGTTCTTC.

This clonotype was detected a few times. One end of the junction fails to match germline, which may point to a read error. The CDR3 DNA follows: TGTGCTAGCAGCTCTTCACAGGGAACTGAAGCTTTCTTT. It codes for CASSSSQGTEAFF. The chain employs TRBV7-7 and TRBJ1-1; a possible D gene is TRBD1 (6 bases). CDR1 is SSHAT, CDR2 FNYEAQ, per germline (reference sequence). This CDR3 is 13 amino acids long.

The chain employs TRBV4-1 and TRBJ2-5, with 7 bases fitting TRBD2. This CDR3 spans 15 amino acids. Germline assignment: CDR1 MGHRA and CDR2 YSYEKL. The V gene end was trimmed by 0 bases and the J gene end by 5 bases; junction bases not matched to a gene: 6. CDR3: CASSQEEAGRETQYF. CDR3 in DNA: TGCGCCAGCAGCCAAGAAGAAGCGGGGAGGGAGACCCAGTACTTC.

This clonotype was counted ten times or more. CDR3 region: CASSFGPSGSRDTQYF. CDR3 nucleotide sequence: TGTGCCAGCAGTTTTGGGCCTAGCGGGTCGAGAGATACGCAGTATTTT. The chain is built from TRBV12-3 or TRBV12-4 and TRBJ2-3; 8 bases fit TRBD2. The CDR3 runs 16 residues. The ends lost 3 bases at V and 5 bases at J; junction bases unmatched: 10.

This clonotype was recorded at least ten times. A read error may account for a junction end that differs from germline. This chain uses TRBV6-2 or TRBV6-3 with TRBJ2-7; weak D call: TRBD2 (5 bases). Per the germline V gene, CDR1 is MNHEY and CDR2 is SVGEGT. The CDR3 runs to 14 residues. The CDR3 nucleotides read TGTGCCAGCAGTTACGGTCGGGAATCCTCCGAGCAGTACTTC. Its protein product is CASSYGRESSEQYF.

The chain combines TRBV20-1 with TRBJ2-1; 10 nucleotides align to TRBD2. After removal of 2 bases from V and 6 bases from J, the junction contained 10 bases not matched to a gene. Per the germline V gene, CDR1 is DFQATT and CDR2 is SNEGSKA (reference sequence). The CDR3 runs 16 residues. CDR3: CSARTGGPSGGNEQFF. Written as DNA, the CDR3 is TGCAGTGCTAGAACAGGTGGGCCTAGCGGGGGCAATGAGCAGTTCTTC.

This clonotype was recorded many times. The rearrangement joins TRBV5-1 to TRBJ2-2; TRBD1 matches 10 bases. V trimming: 1 base; J trimming: 11 bases; junction bases outside the gene matches: 8. The germline CDR1 and CDR2 sequences are SGHRS and YFSETQ. The CDR3 consists of 15 residues. In nucleotides, the CDR3 is TGCGCCAGCAGCTTGCAGGGACAGGGGACAAGAGAGCTGTTTTTT. Protein sequence: CASSLQGQGTRELFF.

This clonotype was seen ten or more times. The chain combines TRBV30 with TRBJ2-3; D remains unclear. Trimming shortened V by 4 bases and J by 5 bases, and 16 bases separated the two germline ends. This CDR3 has 14 residues. Per germline, CDR1 GTSNPN and CDR2 SVGIG (reference sequence). CDR3 residues: CAWTHSRGGDTQYF. The CDR3 nucleotides are TGTGCCTGGACTCATTCAAGAGGCGGAGATACGCAGTATTTT.

To note about this clonotype: A much larger clone is a single base away; this may be a read error. V and J are TRBV27 and TRBJ2-1; 13 nucleotides align to TRBD2. CDR3 size: 17 residues. Germline-derived CDR1 and CDR2 are MNHEY and SMNVEV (reference sequence). CDR3 in amino acids: CANSPGLAGDVHNEQFF. CDR3 DNA: TGTGCCAACAGTCCCGGACTAGCGGGAGACGTCCACAATGAGCAGTTCTTC.

This clonotype was seen ten or more times. The gene calls are TRBV5-1 and TRBJ1-1; 9 bases match TRBD1. V was pared by 4 bases and J by 2 bases, with 3 bases of the junction left unmatched. The CDR3 is 14 amino acids. The germline V gene encodes CDR1 SGHRS and CDR2 YFSETQ. This CDR3 is CASSGTGTNTEAFF. Written as DNA, the CDR3 is TGCGCCAGCAGCGGGACAGGGACCAACACTGAAGCTTTCTTT. The full variable domain, its missing parts supplied by reference TRBV5-1 and TRBJ1-1, is KAGVTQTPRYLIKTRGQQVTLSCSPISGHRSVSWYQQTPGQGLQFLFEYFSETQRNKGNFPGRFSGRQFSNSRSEMNVSTLELGDSALYLCASSGTGTNTEAFFGQGTRLTVV.

The J gene is TRBJ2-5, the V gene TRBV19, with TRBD2 matching 8 bases. The CDR3 contains 15 residues. J was trimmed by 4 bases and V by 6 bases; bases with no gene match: 10. In germline, CDR1 is LNHDA, CDR2 SQIVND (reference sequence). This chain's CDR3 is CASSPSGRVGETQYF. CDR3 nucleotides: TGTGCCAGTAGCCCCTCCGGGAGGGTCGGAGAGACCCAGTACTTC. The complete variable domain, with remaining parts taken from reference TRBV19 and TRBJ2-5, reads DGGITQSPKYLFRKEGQNVTLSCEQNLNHDAMYWYRQDPGQGLRLIYYSQIVNDFQKGDIAEGYSVSREKKESFPLTVTSAQKNPTAFYLCASSPSGRVGETQYFGPGTRLLVL.

This clonotype has a count of ten or more. The J gene is TRBJ1-2, the V gene TRBV5-1, with D tentatively TRBD1 (5 bases). This CDR3 has 13 amino acids. The germline CDR1 and CDR2 sequences are SGHRS and YFSETQ. With 5 bases removed from V and 6 bases from J, the gap between germline ends came to 14 bases. The CDR3 here is CASRGLRGDGYTF. DNA of the CDR3: TGCGCCAGCAGGGGGCTTCGGGGCGATGGCTACACCTTC.

This clonotype occurred once. The chain uses TRBV5-5 and TRBJ2-5, with D maybe TRBD2 (5 bases). In germline, CDR1 is SGHKS, CDR2 YYEKEE (reference sequence). The V gene lost 4 bases and the J gene lost 3 bases, with 16 bases spanning the gap. This CDR3 has 15 amino acids. In DNA, the CDR3 is TGTGCCAGCAGCCTGAGGAGGATAGCAAAAGAGACCCAGTACTTC. Protein: CASSLRRIAKETQYF.